The 5 T cell receptor beta chains below come from one sample, sequenced in a study of response to subunit inactivated influenza vaccine. TCRdb fed the RT-PCR reads into MiXCR, producing one record per CDR3 protein. Of about 520,000 distinct CDR3 sequences listed, around 7.9% are singletons. The sample here was PBMCs from blood, taken about 23 months after vaccination. These receptors were collected from a man aged 50 to 75 who received an inactivated influenza vaccine.

This clonotype was seen more than once but under ten times. The rearrangement uses TRBV20-1 and TRBJ2-7; 7 bases are shared with TRBD2. The V gene end was trimmed by 3 bases and the J gene end by 6 bases; junction bases not matched to a gene: 11. Germline V lookup: CDR1 DFQATT, CDR2 SNEGSKA (reference sequence). The CDR3 sequence is 14 residues long. DNA of the CDR3: TGCAGTGCTAGTCCTCGGGCAGGGAGGGTCGAGCAGTACTTC. Amino acid sequence: CSASPRAGRVEQYF.

This clonotype was counted a few times. The chain links TRBV25-1 to TRBJ1-3; D gene ambiguous. V lost 10 bases and J 0 bases, leaving 13 bases between the germline ends. There are 14 residues in the CDR3. Per the germline V gene, CDR1 is MGHDK and CDR2 is SYGVNS. CDR3 DNA: TGTGCCAACCCACAGAAGGACTCTGGAAACACCATATATTTT. Protein: CANPQKDSGNTIYF.

At least ten counts were recorded for this clonotype. This may stem from a read error, because a much larger clone lies one nucleotide away. The chain recombines TRBV5-1 with TRBJ2-5; D not resolved. CDR3 length equals 11 residues. The germline gives CDR1 SGHRS, CDR2 YFSETQ. The V gene lost 3 bases and the J gene lost 3 bases, with 3 bases spanning the gap. CDR3 nucleotides: TGCGCCAGCAGCTCCAAAGAGACCCAGTACTTC. This translates into CASSSKETQYF.

This clonotype appeared a few times. This chain links TRBV6-2 or TRBV6-3 with TRBJ2-1; 10 bases align to TRBD2. The J segment lost 6 bases and the V segment lost 2 bases, leaving 10 bases of the junction unmatched. Germline loops: CDR1 MNHEY, CDR2 SVGEGT. The CDR3 contains 17 residues. The chain's CDR3 is CASSYGGLAGGGNEQFF. As DNA, the CDR3 is TGTGCCAGCAGTTACGGGGGCTTAGCGGGAGGAGGCAATGAGCAGTTCTTC.

This clonotype has more than one count but fewer than ten. The gene calls are TRBV5-1 and TRBJ2-1; D may be TRBD2 (6 bases). The CDR3 extends over 15 amino acids. Germline assignment: CDR1 SGHRS and CDR2 YFSETQ. Trimming stripped 1 base from V and 2 bases from J, with 10 bases between. This CDR3 reads CASSLQREAYNEQFF. DNA for the CDR3: TGCGCCAGCAGCTTGCAAAGGGAGGCCTACAATGAGCAGTTCTTC.